This TCR beta chain was sequenced for a study of blood T cell repertoires in COVID-19. Study overall: The analysed material was cDNA or gDNA that came from T cells, B-cell-depleted T cells, or PBMCs.

The CDR3 loop spans 15 amino acids. V was clipped by 5 bases and J by 4 bases, with 17 bases between them. The V gene's germline CDR1 is SGHTA and CDR2 FQGNSA. In the original workflow: Quantification of nucleated cells was approximated via reference gene primer amplification. Sequencing was performed with immunoSEQ multiplex PCR; in TCRdb, only in-frame clones are kept and a portion is missing. For V, J and clone size, that table is used; D and trimming come from the DNA. This sample has hundreds of thousands of clones; roughly 90% occur once, and the top ten carry around 6.6%. The source material was peripheral blood. This chain connects TRBV7-2 to TRBJ1-2; maybe TRBD1 (6 bases). This receptor was obtained from a woman aged 65 to 85 with COVID-19, enrolled during active disease. CDR3 protein: CASSLQGLPSYGYTF. Here the CDR3 DNA reads TGTGCCAGCAGCCTACAGGGTCTACCGAGCTATGGCTACACCTTC.